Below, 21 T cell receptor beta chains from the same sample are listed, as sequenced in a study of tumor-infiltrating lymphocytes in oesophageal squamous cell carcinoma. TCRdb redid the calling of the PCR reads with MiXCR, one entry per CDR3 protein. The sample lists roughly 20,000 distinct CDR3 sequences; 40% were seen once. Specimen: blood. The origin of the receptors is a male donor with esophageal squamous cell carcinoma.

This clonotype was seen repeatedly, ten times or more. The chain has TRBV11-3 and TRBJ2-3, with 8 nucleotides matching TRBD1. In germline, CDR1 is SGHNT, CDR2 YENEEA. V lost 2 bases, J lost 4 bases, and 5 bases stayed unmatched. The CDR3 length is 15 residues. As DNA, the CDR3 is TGTGCCAGCAGCTTACCACGGACAGGGCCAGATACGCAGTATTTT. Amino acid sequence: CASSLPRTGPDTQYF.

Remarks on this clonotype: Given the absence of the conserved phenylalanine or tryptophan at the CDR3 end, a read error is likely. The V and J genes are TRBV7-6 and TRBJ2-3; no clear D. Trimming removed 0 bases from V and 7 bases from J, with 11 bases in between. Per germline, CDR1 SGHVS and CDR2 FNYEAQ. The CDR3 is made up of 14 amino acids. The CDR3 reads CASSLAPRSHTQYL. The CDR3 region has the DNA TGTGCCAGCAGCTTAGCGCCCCGGAGTCATACGCAGTATTTA.

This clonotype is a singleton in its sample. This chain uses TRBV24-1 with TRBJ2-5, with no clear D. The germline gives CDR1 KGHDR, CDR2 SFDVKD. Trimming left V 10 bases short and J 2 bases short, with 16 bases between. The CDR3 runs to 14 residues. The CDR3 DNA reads TGTGCCACTCAACCCAGCGACGGTCAAGAGACCCAGTACTTC. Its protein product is CATQPSDGQETQYF.

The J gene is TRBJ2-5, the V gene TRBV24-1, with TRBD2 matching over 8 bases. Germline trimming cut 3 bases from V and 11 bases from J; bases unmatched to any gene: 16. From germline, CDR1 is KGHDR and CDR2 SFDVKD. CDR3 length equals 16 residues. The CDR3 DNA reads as TGTGCCACCAGTGATCCGCAGGGACTAGAACGGAATGAGCAGTACTTC. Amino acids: CATSDPQGLERNEQYF.

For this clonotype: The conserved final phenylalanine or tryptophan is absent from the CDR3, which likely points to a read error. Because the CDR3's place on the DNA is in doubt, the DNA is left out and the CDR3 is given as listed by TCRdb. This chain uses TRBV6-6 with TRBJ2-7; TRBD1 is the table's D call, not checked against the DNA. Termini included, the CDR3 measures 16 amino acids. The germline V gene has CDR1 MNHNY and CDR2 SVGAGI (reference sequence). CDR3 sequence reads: CASSTGVGGYGYTFGS.

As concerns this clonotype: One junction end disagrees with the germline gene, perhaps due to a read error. CDR3 amino acids: CASSHGAFGEQFF. In DNA form, the CDR3 reads TGTGCTAGCAGCCATGGGGCTTTCGGTGAGCAGTTCTTC. The chain combines TRBV7-6 with TRBJ2-3, with D possibly TRBD1 on 5 matching bases. The closer fit of TRBJ2-1 to the DNA end suggests the J call may be wrong. Per germline, CDR1 SGHVS and CDR2 FNYEAQ. The CDR3 has 13 amino acids.

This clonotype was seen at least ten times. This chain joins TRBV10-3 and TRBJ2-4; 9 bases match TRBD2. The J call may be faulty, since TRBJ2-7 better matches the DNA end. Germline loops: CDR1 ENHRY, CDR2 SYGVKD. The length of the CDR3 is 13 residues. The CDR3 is CAITGRTSDEQYF. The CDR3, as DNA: TGTGCCATCACTGGAAGGACTAGCGACGAGCAGTACTTC.

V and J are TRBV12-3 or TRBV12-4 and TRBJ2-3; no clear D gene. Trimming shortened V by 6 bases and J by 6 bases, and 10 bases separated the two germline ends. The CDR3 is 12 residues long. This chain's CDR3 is CASRPNGDTQYF. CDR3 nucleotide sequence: TGTGCCAGCAGACCGAATGGGGATACGCAGTATTTT.

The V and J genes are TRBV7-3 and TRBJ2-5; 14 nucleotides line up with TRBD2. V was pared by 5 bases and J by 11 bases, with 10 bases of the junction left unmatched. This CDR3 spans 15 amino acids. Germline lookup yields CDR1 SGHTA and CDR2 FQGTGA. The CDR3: CASSPGTSGSHEQYF. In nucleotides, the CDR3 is TGTGCCAGCAGCCCCGGGACTAGCGGGAGCCATGAGCAGTACTTC. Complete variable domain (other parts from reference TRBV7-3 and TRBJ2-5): GAGVSQTPSNKVTEKGKYVELRCDPISGHTALYWYRQSLGQGPEFLIYFQGTGAADDSGLPNDRFFAVRPEGSVSTLKIQRTERGDSAVYLCASSPGTSGSHEQYFGPGTRLLVL.

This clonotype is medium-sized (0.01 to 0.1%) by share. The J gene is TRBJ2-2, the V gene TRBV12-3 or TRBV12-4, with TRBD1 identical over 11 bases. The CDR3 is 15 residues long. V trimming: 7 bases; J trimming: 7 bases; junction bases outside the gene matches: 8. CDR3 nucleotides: TGTGCCAGCAAAAGGACAGGGGGCACAGGCGGGGAGCTGTTTTTT. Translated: CASKRTGGTGGELFF.

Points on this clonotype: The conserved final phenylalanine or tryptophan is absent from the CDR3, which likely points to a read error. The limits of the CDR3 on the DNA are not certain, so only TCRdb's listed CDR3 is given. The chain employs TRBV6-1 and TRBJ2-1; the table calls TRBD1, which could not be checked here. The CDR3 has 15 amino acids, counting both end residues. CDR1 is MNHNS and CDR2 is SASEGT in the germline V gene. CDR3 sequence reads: CATLTGDNYGYTFGS.

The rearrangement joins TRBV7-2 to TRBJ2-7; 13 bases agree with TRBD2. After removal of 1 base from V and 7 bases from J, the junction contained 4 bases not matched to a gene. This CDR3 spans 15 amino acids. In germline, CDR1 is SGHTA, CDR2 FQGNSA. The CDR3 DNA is TGTGCCAGCAGCTTAGGGACTAGCGGGAGCGATGAGCAGTACTTC. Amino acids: CASSLGTSGSDEQYF.

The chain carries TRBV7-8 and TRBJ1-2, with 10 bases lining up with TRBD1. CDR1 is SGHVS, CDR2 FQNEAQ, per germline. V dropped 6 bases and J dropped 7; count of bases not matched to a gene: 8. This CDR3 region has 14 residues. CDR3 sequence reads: CASRPPGQGIGYTF. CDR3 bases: TGTGCCAGCAGACCACCGGGACAGGGGATTGGCTACACCTTC. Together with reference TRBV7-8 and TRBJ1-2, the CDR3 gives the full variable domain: GAGVSQSPRYKVAKRGQDVALRCDPISGHVSLFWYQQALGQGPEFLTYFQNEAQLDKSGLPSDRFFAERPEGSVSTLKIQRTQQEDSAVYLCASRPPGQGIGYTFGSGTRLTVV.

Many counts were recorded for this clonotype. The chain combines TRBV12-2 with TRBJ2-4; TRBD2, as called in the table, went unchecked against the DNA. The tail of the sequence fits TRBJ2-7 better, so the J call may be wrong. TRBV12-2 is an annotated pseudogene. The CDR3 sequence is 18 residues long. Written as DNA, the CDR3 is TGTGCAAGTCGCTTAGCGTACCGACTAGCGGGAGGGATCCACGAGCAGTACTTC. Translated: CASRLAYRLAGGIHEQYF.

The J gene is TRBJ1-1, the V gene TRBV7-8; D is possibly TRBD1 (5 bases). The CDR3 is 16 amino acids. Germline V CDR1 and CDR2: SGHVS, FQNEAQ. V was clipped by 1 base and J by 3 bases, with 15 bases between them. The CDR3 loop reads CASSLGSRGRDTEAFF. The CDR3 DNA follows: TGTGCCAGCAGCTTAGGTTCGAGGGGTAGGGACACTGAAGCTTTCTTT.

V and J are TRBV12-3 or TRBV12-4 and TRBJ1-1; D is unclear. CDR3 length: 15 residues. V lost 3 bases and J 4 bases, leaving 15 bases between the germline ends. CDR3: CASSLGMGGGTEAFF. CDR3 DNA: TGTGCCAGCAGTTTGGGGATGGGAGGAGGCACTGAAGCTTTCTTT.

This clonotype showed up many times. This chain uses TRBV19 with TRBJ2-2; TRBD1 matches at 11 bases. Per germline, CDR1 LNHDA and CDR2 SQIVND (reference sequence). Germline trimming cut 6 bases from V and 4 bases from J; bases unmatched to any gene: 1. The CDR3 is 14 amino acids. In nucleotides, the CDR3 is TGTGCCAGTAGAGGGACAGGGGGCACCGGGGAGCTGTTTTTT. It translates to CASRGTGGTGELFF. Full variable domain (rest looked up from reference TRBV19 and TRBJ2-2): DGGITQSPKYLFRKEGQNVTLSCEQNLNHDAMYWYRQDPGQGLRLIYYSQIVNDFQKGDIAEGYSVSREKKESFPLTVTSAQKNPTAFYLCASRGTGGTGELFFGEGSRLTVL.

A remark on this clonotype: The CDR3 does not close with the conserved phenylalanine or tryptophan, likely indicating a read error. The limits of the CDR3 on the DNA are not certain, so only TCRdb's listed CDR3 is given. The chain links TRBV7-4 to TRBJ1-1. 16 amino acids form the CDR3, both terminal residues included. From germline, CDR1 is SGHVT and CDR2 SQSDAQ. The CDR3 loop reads CASGTRLPTMSSSSGQ.

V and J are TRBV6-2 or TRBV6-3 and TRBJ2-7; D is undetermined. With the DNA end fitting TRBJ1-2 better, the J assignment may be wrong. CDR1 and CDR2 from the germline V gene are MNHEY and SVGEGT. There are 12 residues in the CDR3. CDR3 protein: CASSEVRDGYTF. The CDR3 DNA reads TGTGCCAGCAGTGAAGTTAGGGATGGCTACACCTTC.

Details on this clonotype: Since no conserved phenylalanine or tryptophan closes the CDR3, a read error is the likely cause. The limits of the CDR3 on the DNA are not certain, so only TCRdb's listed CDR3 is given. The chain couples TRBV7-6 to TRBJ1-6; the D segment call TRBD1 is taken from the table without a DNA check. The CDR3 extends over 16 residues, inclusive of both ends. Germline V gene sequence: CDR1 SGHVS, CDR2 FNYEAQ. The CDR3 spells CASSLGGRHEKLFFGS.

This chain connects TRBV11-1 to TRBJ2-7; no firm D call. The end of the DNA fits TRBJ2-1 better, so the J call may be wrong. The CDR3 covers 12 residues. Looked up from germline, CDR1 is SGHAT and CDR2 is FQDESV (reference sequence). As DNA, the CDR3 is TGTGCCAGCAGCTTAGCGTCGAATGAGCAGTTCTTC. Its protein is CASSLASNEQFF.